The 24 T cell receptor beta chains presented below share a single source sample, sequenced in a study of cytomegalovirus exposure and HLA in healthy donors. Primers included in the PCR were 60 Vbeta and 13 Jbeta primers. Assay used: immunoSEQ multiplex PCR; TCRdb lists only in-frame clones, some missing. The sample yields some 150,000 clones, more than 75% seen once. Sequencing was performed on PBMCs. The receptors come from a man in his thirties or forties in good health and CMV-seropositive.

The V and J genes are TRBV28 and TRBJ2-5; 7 nucleotides align to TRBD1. The better agreement between TRBJ2-7 and the DNA end casts doubt on the J call. Germline V CDR1 and CDR2: MDHEN, SYDVKM. The CDR3 totals 15 residues. The DNA for the CDR3 is TGTGCCAGCACCCCTACGACAGGGCGGACTTACGAGCAGTACTTC. Residues: CASTPTTGRTYEQYF.

The V call is TRBV11-2, the J call TRBJ2-7; TRBD1 matches at 7 bases. V lost 2 bases, J lost 0 bases, and 4 bases stayed unmatched. The CDR3 length is 15 residues. CDR1 SGHAT and CDR2 FQNNGV come from the germline V gene. CDR3 loop: CASSLTTGSSYEQYF. The CDR3 region has the DNA TGTGCCAGCAGCTTAACGACAGGGAGCTCCTACGAGCAGTACTTC. Based on the CDR3 plus reference TRBV11-2 and TRBJ2-7, the full variable domain is EAGVAQSPRYKIIEKRQSVAFWCNPISGHATLYWYQQILGQGPKLLIQFQNNGVVDDSQLPKDRFSAERLKGVDSTLKIQPAKLEDSAVYLCASSLTTGSSYEQYFGPGTRLTVT.

The chain is built from TRBV2 and TRBJ2-7, with 11 bases fitting TRBD2. The length of the CDR3 is 15 residues. CDR1 is SNHLY and CDR2 is FYNNEI in the germline V gene. Trimming removed 4 bases from V and 2 bases from J; junction bases left unmatched: 4. The CDR3 DNA follows: TGTGCCAGCAGTGCTACTAGCGGGGGACCCTACGAGCAGTACTTC. The encoded protein is CASSATSGGPYEQYF.

The chain links TRBV7-2 to TRBJ1-2, with a possible D match to TRBD1 (5 bases). Germline CDR1 reads SGHTA; CDR2 reads FQGNSA. CDR3 length equals 15 residues. V was pared by 1 base and J by 2 bases, with 11 bases between. CDR3 protein: CASSLVGEGNYGYTF. DNA of the CDR3: TGTGCCAGCAGCTTAGTTGGGGAGGGGAACTATGGCTACACCTTC.

The chain is built from TRBV7-3 and TRBJ1-1; no reliable D call. V was pared by 5 bases and J by 1 base, with 8 bases between. The length of the CDR3 is 13 residues. The germline V gene has CDR1 SGHTA and CDR2 FQGTGA. Written as DNA, the CDR3 is TGTGCCAGCAGCGCGCTGAGGAACACTGAAGCTTTCTTT. It translates to CASSALRNTEAFF.

V usage is TRBV27 and J usage is TRBJ1-2; 9 bases agree with TRBD1. V was clipped by 5 bases and J by 1 base; unmatched bases: 14. This CDR3 comprises 18 residues. Per germline, CDR1 MNHEY and CDR2 SMNVEV (reference sequence). The CDR3 spells CASSPTPTRTGVNYGYTF. The CDR3 DNA sequence: TGTGCCAGCAGTCCCACCCCTACTCGGACAGGGGTTAACTATGGCTACACCTTC.

The V and J genes are TRBV30 and TRBJ2-3; the D is unclear. The CDR3 has 12 amino acids. Germline CDR1 and CDR2: GTSNPN and SVGIG (reference sequence). V was shortened by 2 bases and J by 6 bases, with 9 bases between the two germline ends. The CDR3 spells CAWSNLRDTQYF. The CDR3 DNA is TGTGCCTGGAGTAACTTGAGGGATACGCAGTATTTT.

This clone showed up just once. The CDR3 here is CASSLSWRASATEAFF. CDR3 bases: TGTGCCAGCAGTTTGTCATGGCGGGCCTCGGCCACTGAAGCTTTCTTT. This rearrangement joins TRBV27 to TRBJ1-1; D is uncertain. CDR1 MNHEY and CDR2 SMNVEV come from the germline V gene (reference sequence). Trimming removed 3 bases from V and 4 bases from J, with 18 bases in between. CDR3 length equals 16 residues.

The rearrangement uses TRBV13 and TRBJ1-2; D not certain. The germline V and J ends were trimmed by 4 bases and 4 bases, with 10 bases remaining between them. Germline CDR1 and CDR2: PRHDT and FYEKMQ (reference sequence). The CDR3 spans 13 residues. The DNA for the CDR3 is TGTGCCAGCAGCTCCGGGAACCTCTATGGCTACACCTTC. Encoded protein: CASSSGNLYGYTF.

V usage is TRBV4-1 and J usage is TRBJ2-7; TRBD2 agrees at 12 bases. After removal of 0 bases from V and 6 bases from J, the junction contained 6 bases not matched to a gene. The CDR3 runs 16 residues. CDR1 MGHRA and CDR2 YSYEKL come from the germline V gene. The CDR3 loop reads CASSQDLAGGYSEQYF. The CDR3 region has the DNA TGCGCCAGCAGCCAAGATCTAGCGGGAGGGTATAGCGAGCAGTACTTC.

This chain uses TRBV6-5 with TRBJ1-1, with D possibly being TRBD1 (5 bases). Germline CDR1 and CDR2: MNHEY and SVGAGI. V was cut by 6 bases and J by 1 base, with 15 bases left in between. The CDR3 has 15 amino acids. The CDR3 region is CASSRSRTSNTEAFF. CDR3 DNA sequence: TGTGCCAGCAGCCGTTCCCGGACATCGAACACTGAAGCTTTCTTT.

V gene TRBV5-1 combines with J gene TRBJ2-5; TRBD2 might be the D (7 bases). TRBJ2-7 explains the end of the DNA better; the J call may be wrong. CDR1 and CDR2 from the germline V gene are SGHRS and YFSETQ. There are 15 residues in the CDR3. CDR3 DNA sequence: TGCGCCAGCAGCCCCAGGGGCGGGAGCTCCTACGAGCAGTACTTC. It codes for CASSPRGGSSYEQYF.

This clone was seen only once. The chain uses TRBV9 and TRBJ2-1; D is unresolved. V dropped 0 bases and J dropped 0 bases, with 7 bases sitting between them. CDR3 length: 15 residues. The germline CDR1 and CDR2 sequences are SGDLS and YYNGEE. The CDR3 sequence is CASSVATASYNEQFF. In DNA, the CDR3 is TGTGCCAGCAGCGTAGCTACAGCCTCCTACAATGAGCAGTTCTTC.

This clone is medium-sized. The V gene is TRBV6-6, the J gene TRBJ2-3, with 9 bases matching TRBD2. Germline-derived CDR1 and CDR2 are MNHNY and SVGAGI (reference sequence). The V segment lost 8 bases and the J segment 3 bases; nucleotides outside the gene matches: 12. This CDR3 is built from 16 residues. CDR3 sequence (DNA): TGTGCCAGCCACGTAATAGCGGGAGATCGTACAGATACGCAGTATTTT. This sequence encodes CASHVIAGDRTDTQYF.

The chain carries TRBV7-9 and TRBJ2-5, with 9 bases fitting TRBD1. Matching the DNA end better, TRBJ2-7 makes the J call doubtful. Looked up from germline, CDR1 is SEHNR and CDR2 is FQNEAQ (reference sequence). The CDR3 runs 13 residues. The CDR3 reads CASSDRGSYEQYF. The CDR3 DNA is TGTGCCAGCAGCGACAGGGGGTCCTACGAGCAGTACTTC.

V gene TRBV9 combines with J gene TRBJ2-5; D unresolved. V lost 5 bases to trimming and J lost 2 bases, with 10 bases between them. CDR3 length equals 13 residues. Germline CDR1 SGDLS, CDR2 YYNGEE. In DNA, the CDR3 is TGTGCCAGCAGTGAGGCCCCACAAGAGACCCAGTACTTC. It specifies CASSEAPQETQYF.

With regard to this clone: At one of its ends the junction is not consistent with the germline gene, which may arise from a read error. The chain couples TRBV4-1 to TRBJ2-4, with D possibly TRBD1 on 5 matching bases. The CDR3 is 14 residues long. Looked up from germline, CDR1 is MGHRA and CDR2 is YSYEKL. The CDR3 reads CASSQAGTKNIQYF. The CDR3 region has the DNA TGTGCCAGCAGCCAAGCAGGGACCAAAAACATTCAGTACTTC.

The chain uses TRBV18 and TRBJ2-7; 9 positions match TRBD1. The germline gives CDR1 KGHSH, CDR2 LQKENI. J lost 2 bases, V lost 8 bases, and 7 bases had no gene match. The CDR3 contains 14 residues. The CDR3 here is CASTMGQGTYEQYF. CDR3 DNA: TGTGCCAGCACGATGGGACAGGGTACCTACGAGCAGTACTTC.

This clone was detected a few times. Other DNA sequences within the sample encode an identical CDR3. This chain uses TRBV4-1 with TRBJ2-7; 9 bases fit TRBD2. This CDR3 contains 15 residues. Germline values: CDR1 MGHRA, CDR2 YSYEKL. V dropped 1 base and J dropped 2; count of bases not matched to a gene: 3. The CDR3 region is CASSQVAGAAYEQYF. The CDR3 nucleotides read TGCGCCAGCAGCCAAGTAGCGGGAGCCGCCTACGAGCAGTACTTC.

This clone was observed once. J is TRBJ2-7 and V is TRBV4-1; 12 bases fit TRBD2. The length of the CDR3 is 15 residues. Germline values: CDR1 MGHRA, CDR2 YSYEKL. After removal of 5 bases from V and 6 bases from J, the junction contained 8 bases not matched to a gene. CDR3 region: CASSVRTSGTGEQYF. CDR3 nucleotide sequence: TGCGCCAGCAGCGTCAGGACTAGCGGGACTGGCGAGCAGTACTTC.

This clone was recorded only once. The V call is TRBV27, the J call TRBJ1-5; D unclear. This CDR3 comprises 14 residues. Trimming pared 0 bases from V and 4 bases from J, leaving 7 bases between. Germline V gives CDR1 MNHEY, CDR2 SMNVEV (reference sequence). CDR3 DNA: TGTGCCAGCAGTTTATCGGCCACGAATCAGCCCCAGCATTTT. Its protein is CASSLSATNQPQHF.

CDR3 residues: CASSYTGGAQNIQYF. The CDR3 DNA sequence: TGTGCCAGCAGTTATACAGGGGGCGCCCAAAACATTCAGTACTTC. The V and J genes are TRBV5-4 and TRBJ2-4; 9 bases are a match to TRBD1. Germline V gene lookup returns CDR1 SGHNT and CDR2 YYREEE (reference sequence). The CDR3 is 15 residues long. Unmatched junction bases numbered 8, after V lost 5 bases and J lost 5 bases.

V is TRBV19 and J is TRBJ2-5, with 7 bases that match TRBD1. The CDR3 totals 14 residues. Unmatched junction bases numbered 7, after V lost 6 bases and J lost 3 bases. Germline lookup yields CDR1 LNHDA and CDR2 SQIVND (reference sequence). Here the CDR3 DNA reads TGTGCCAGTAGCACCTCCGGGACAGAAGAGACCCAGTACTTC. Translating it yields CASSTSGTEETQYF. The variable domain in full, with the rest retrieved from reference TRBV19 and TRBJ2-5, is DGGITQSPKYLFRKEGQNVTLSCEQNLNHDAMYWYRQDPGQGLRLIYYSQIVNDFQKGDIAEGYSVSREKKESFPLTVTSAQKNPTAFYLCASSTSGTEETQYFGPGTRLLVL.

The chain employs TRBV18 and TRBJ2-2, with D possibly matching TRBD1 (6 bases). V lost 3 bases and J lost 1, with 9 bases in between. CDR3 size: 15 residues. From germline, CDR1 is KGHSH and CDR2 LQKENI. In nucleotides, the CDR3 is TGTGCCAGCTCACCGGTGGGACAGAACACCGGGGAGCTGTTTTTT. Residues: CASSPVGQNTGELFF.